This T cell receptor (beta chain) was recorded in a study of T cell changes during pregnancy in multiple sclerosis. Germline V lookup: CDR1 SGDLS, CDR2 YYNGEE. The J segment lost 4 bases and the V segment lost 3 bases, leaving 0 bases of the junction unmatched. The CDR3 spans 13 residues. Profiling relied on immunoSEQ multiplex PCR, and the TCRdb table lists in-frame clones only, not all of them. The sample records tens of thousands of clones, roughly nine tenths being singletons. This chain connects TRBV9 to TRBJ2-1, with 8 bases lining up with TRBD2. This receptor was obtained from a female donor with multiple sclerosis, enrolled in a pregnancy study. Sequenced material: CD8+ T cells from peripheral blood mononuclear cells, taken before pregnancy. The CDR3 DNA reads as TGTGCCAGCAGCGCTAGCGGGTACAATGAGCAGTTCTTC. It specifies CASSASGYNEQFF.